This T cell receptor beta chain stems from a study of type 1 regulatory T cells. Study-wide background: T-allo10 is a Tr1-enriched, alloantigen-specific CD4 T cell product made in vitro.

TCRdb itself ran the reads through MiXCR, one entry per CDR3 protein. The sample has tens of thousands of distinct CDR3 sequences, 62% seen once. V lost 3 bases and J lost 15, with 15 bases in between. Germline V gene lookup returns CDR1 ENHRY and CDR2 SYGVKD. This CDR3 has 12 amino acids. Note on this clonotype: As yet, its antigen is unknown.

Study outcomes and limitations: Type 1 regulatory T cells had a more restricted TCR repertoire than non-type 1 regulatory T cells.

The receptor's source is a human donor in good health. Sequencing was carried out using cultured non-Tr1 T cells, either the whole culture or a sorted T cell fraction (not recorded which). The chain uses TRBV10-3 and TRBJ2-1, with no clear D. CDR3 in amino acids: CAISDLREDLFF. CDR3 coding DNA: TGTGCCATCAGTGATTTAAGGGAAGACCTGTTCTTC.